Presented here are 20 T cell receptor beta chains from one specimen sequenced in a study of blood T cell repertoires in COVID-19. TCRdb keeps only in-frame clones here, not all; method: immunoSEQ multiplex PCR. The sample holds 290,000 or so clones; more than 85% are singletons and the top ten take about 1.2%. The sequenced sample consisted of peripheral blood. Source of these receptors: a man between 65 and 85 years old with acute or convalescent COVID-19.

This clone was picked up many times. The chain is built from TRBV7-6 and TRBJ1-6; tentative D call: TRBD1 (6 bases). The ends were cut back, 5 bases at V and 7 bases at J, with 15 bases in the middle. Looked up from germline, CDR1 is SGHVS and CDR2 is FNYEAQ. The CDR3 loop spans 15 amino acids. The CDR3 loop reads CASSVRGTGNSPLHF. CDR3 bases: TGTGCCAGCAGCGTCAGGGGAACTGGCAATTCACCCCTCCACTTT.

The CDR3 DNA is TGTGCCAGCAGCTTAGGGGCACAGAGTACTAACTATGGCTACACCTTC. This sequence encodes CASSLGAQSTNYGYTF. The chain employs TRBV7-2 and TRBJ1-2; no clear D. Germline V CDR1 and CDR2: SGHTA, FQGNSA. Trimming cost V 1 base and J 0 bases, with 12 bases left between them. CDR3 length: 16 residues.

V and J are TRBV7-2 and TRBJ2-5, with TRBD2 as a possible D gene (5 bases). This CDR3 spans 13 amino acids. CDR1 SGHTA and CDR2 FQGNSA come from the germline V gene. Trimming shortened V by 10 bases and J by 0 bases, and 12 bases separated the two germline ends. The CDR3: CATTRVHQETQYF. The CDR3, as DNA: TGTGCCACCACGCGGGTGCACCAAGAGACCCAGTACTTC.

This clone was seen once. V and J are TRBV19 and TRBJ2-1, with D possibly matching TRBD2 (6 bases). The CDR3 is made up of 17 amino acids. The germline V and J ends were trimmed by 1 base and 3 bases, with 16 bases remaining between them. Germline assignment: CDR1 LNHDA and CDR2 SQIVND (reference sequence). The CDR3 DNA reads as TGTGCCAGTAGTATAGGTCCCACCGGGAGCGGCTACAATGAGCAGTTCTTC. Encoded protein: CASSIGPTGSGYNEQFF.

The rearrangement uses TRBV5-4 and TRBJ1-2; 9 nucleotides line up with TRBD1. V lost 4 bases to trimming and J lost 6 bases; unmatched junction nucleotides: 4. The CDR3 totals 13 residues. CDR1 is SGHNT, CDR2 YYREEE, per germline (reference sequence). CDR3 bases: TGTGCCAGCAGCCTTACAGGGGGCGATGGCTACACCTTC. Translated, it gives CASSLTGGDGYTF.

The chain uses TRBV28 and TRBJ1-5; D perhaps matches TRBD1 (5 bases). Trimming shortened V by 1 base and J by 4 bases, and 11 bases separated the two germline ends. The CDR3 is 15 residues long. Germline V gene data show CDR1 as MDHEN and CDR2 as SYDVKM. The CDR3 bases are TGTGCCAGCAGTTTATTCAGGGCAGAGAATCAGCCCCAGCATTTT. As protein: CASSLFRAENQPQHF.

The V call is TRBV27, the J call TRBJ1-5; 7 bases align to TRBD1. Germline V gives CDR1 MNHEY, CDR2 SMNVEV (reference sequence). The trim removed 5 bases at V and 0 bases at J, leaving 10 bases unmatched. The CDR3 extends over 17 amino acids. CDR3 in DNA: TGTGCCAGCAGTAGAGGGGGCGGACCTCCTAGCAATCAGCCCCAGCATTTT. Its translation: CASSRGGGPPSNQPQHF.

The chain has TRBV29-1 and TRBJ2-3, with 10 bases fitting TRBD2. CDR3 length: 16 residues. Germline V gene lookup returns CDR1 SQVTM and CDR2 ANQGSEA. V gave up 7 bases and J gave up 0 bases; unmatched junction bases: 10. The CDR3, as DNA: TGCAGCGCCAGGGGACTAGCGCGAACTAGCACAGATACGCAGTATTTT. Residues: CSARGLARTSTDTQYF.

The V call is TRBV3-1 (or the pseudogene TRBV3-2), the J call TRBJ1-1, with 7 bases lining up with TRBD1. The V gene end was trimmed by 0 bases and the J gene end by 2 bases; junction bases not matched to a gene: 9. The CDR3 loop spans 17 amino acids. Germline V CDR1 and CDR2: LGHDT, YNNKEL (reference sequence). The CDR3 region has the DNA TGTGCCAGCAGCCAAGACTTACAGGGGTTAGTAAACACTGAAGCTTTCTTT. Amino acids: CASSQDLQGLVNTEAFF.

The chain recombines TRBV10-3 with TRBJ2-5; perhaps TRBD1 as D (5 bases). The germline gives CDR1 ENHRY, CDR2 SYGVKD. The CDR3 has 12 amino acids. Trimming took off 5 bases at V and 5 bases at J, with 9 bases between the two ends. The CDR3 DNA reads TGTGCCATCAGTCAGGGTCACGAGACCCAGTACTTC. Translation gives CAISQGHETQYF.

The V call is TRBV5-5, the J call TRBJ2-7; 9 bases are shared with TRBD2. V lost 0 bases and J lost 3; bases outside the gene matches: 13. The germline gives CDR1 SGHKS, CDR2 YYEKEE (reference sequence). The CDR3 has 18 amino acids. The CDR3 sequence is CASSLAAGGPYFGYEQYF. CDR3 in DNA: TGTGCCAGCAGCTTGGCTGCGGGAGGGCCCTACTTTGGCTACGAGCAGTACTTC.

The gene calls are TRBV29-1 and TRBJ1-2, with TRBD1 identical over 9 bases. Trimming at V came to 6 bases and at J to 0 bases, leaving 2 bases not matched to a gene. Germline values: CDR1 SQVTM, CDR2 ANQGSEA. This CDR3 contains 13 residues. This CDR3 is CSVGTGTNYGYTF. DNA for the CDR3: TGCAGCGTGGGGACAGGGACTAACTATGGCTACACCTTC.

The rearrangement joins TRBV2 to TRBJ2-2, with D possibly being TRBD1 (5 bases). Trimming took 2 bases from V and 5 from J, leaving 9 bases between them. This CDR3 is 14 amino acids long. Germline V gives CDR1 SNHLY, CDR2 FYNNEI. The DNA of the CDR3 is TGTGCCAGCAGTGAACAGGGTTGGACCGGGGAGCTGTTTTTT. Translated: CASSEQGWTGELFF.

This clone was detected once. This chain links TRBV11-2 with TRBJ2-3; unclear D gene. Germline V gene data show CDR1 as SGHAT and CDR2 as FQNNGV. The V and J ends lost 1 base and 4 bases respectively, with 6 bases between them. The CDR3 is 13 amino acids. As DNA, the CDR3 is TGTGCCAGCAGCTTAGCCATGTCAGATACGCAGTATTTT. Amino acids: CASSLAMSDTQYF.

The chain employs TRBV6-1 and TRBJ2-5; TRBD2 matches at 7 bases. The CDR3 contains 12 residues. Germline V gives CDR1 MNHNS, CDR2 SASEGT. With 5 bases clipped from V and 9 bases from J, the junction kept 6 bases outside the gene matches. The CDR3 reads CASSPGEGSQYF. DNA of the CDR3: TGTGCCAGCAGTCCTGGGGAGGGTTCCCAGTACTTC.

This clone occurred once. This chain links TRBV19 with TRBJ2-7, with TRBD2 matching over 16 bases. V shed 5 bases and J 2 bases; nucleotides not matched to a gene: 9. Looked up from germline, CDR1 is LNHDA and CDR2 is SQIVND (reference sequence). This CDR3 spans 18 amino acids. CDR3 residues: CASSRGTSGGASAYEQYF. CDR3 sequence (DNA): TGTGCCAGTAGTCGAGGGACTAGCGGGGGGGCTTCGGCCTACGAGCAGTACTTC.

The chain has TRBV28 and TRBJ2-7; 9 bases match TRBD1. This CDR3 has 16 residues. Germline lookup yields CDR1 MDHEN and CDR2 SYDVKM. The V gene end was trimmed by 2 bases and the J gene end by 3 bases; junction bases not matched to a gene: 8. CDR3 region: CASSLMSGQGGYEQYF. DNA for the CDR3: TGTGCCAGCAGTTTAATGTCGGGACAGGGTGGCTACGAGCAGTACTTC.

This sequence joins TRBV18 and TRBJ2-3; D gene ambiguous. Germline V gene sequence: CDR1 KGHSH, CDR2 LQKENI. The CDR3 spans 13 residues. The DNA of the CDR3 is TGTGTTAGCACCGCGACCCGCACAGATACGCAGTATTTT. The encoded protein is CVSTATRTDTQYF.

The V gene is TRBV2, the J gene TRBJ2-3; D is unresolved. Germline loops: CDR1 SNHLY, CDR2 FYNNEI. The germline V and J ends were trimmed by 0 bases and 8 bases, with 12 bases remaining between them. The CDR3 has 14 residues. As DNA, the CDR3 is TGTGCCAGCAGTGAAGCGACCCACTACTTTACGCAGTATTTT. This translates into CASSEATHYFTQYF.

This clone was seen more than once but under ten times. The CDR3: CATHRDGNTIYF. The CDR3 coding sequence is TGTGCCACTCACAGGGACGGAAACACCATATATTTT. This chain connects TRBV2 to TRBJ1-3; the D gene is possibly TRBD1 (6 bases). The V and J ends lost 10 bases and 4 bases respectively, with 11 bases between them. This CDR3 has 12 residues. Germline V gene lookup returns CDR1 SNHLY and CDR2 FYNNEI. Variable domain in full (rest from reference TRBV2 and TRBJ1-3): EPEVTQTPSHQVTQMGQEVILRCVPISNHLYFYWYRQILGQKVEFLVSFYNNEISEKSEIFDDQFSVERPDGSNFTLKIRSTKLEDSAMYFCATHRDGNTIYFGEGSWLTVV.